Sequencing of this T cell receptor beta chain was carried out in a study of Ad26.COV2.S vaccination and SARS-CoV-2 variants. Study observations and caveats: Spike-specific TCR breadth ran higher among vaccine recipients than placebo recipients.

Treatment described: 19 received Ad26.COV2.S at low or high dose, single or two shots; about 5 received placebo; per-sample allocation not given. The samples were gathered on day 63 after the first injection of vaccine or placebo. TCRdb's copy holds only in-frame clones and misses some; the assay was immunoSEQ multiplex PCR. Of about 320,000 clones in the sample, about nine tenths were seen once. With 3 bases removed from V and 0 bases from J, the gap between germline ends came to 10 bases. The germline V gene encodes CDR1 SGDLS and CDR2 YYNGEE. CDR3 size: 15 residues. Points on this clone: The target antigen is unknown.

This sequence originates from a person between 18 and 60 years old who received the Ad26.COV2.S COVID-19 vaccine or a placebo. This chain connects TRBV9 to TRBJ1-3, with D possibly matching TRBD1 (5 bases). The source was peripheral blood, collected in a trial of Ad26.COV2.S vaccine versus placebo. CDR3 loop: CASSGGVLSGNTIYF. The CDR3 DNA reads TGTGCCAGCAGCGGGGGGGTCCTCTCTGGAAACACCATATATTTT.